This T cell receptor (beta chain) was sequenced during a study of OX40 agonist ivuxolimab in advanced cancers. Looking at the study overall: Of the participants, under 50% had some prior anti-PD-1, anti-PD-L1 or anti-CTLA-4 therapy, which was allowed. Three patients, one with hepatocellular carcinoma and two with cutaneous melanoma, achieved partial responses.

General observations from the study: It was not determined which antigens were specifically recognized by the peripheral T cells that had undergone clonal expansion.

Germline loops: CDR1 SGHAT, CDR2 FQNNGV. V was shortened by 5 bases and J by 6 bases, with 13 bases between the two germline ends. The CDR3 spans 13 residues. As regards this clone: Its matching antigen is unknown.

Measured with immunoSEQ multiplex PCR; TCRdb has only the in-frame clones, and not every one. This sample has 18,000 or so clones; roughly 71% occur once, and the top ten carry 15% to 20%. This TCR was sampled from an adult with an advanced solid tumor such as melanoma, head and neck, liver or kidney cancer. The rearrangement joins TRBV11-2 to TRBJ1-1; D is uncertain. This specimen consisted of CD4+ or CD8+ T cells sorted from blood, obtained in a trial of the OX40 agonist ivuxolimab. The DNA for the CDR3 is TGTGCCAGCAGCCTAGGGAGGGAGCCTGAAGCTTTCTTT. Translated: CASSLGREPEAFF.